The 13 T cell receptor beta chains given below trace back to one sample, sequenced in a study of blood T cell repertoires in COVID-19. The data were produced by immunoSEQ multiplex PCR, yet TCRdb's version contains in-frame clones alone and is incomplete. The data show tens of thousands of clones, approximately 80% seen once. Source material: peripheral blood. Receptor source: a man over 45 with COVID-19, enrolled during active disease.

The CDR3 sequence is CASSQGSYEQYF. The CDR3 nucleotides are TGTGCCAGCAGCCAAGGGAGCTACGAGCAGTACTTC. The chain uses TRBV3-1 (or the pseudogene TRBV3-2) and TRBJ2-7; no clear D gene. CDR3 length: 12 residues. V gave up 1 base and J gave up 3 bases, with 4 bases separating them. CDR1 and CDR2 from the germline V gene are LGHDT and YNNKEL (reference sequence).

The gene calls are TRBV15 and TRBJ2-5, with a weak D call TRBD2 (6 bases). CDR1 and CDR2 (germline): LNHNV, YYDKDF (reference sequence). Between the trimmed V and J ends, which lost 1 base and 5 bases, there was a span of 11 bases. The CDR3 loop spans 14 amino acids. The CDR3 spells CATSRAGTSETQYF. CDR3 in DNA: TGTGCCACCAGCAGAGCGGGGACTTCCGAGACCCAGTACTTC.

In regard to this clone: One end of the junction fails to match germline, which may point to a read error. The genes are TRBV7-7 and TRBJ2-2; D is possibly TRBD2 (5 bases). This CDR3 comprises 13 residues. Germline V gene lookup returns CDR1 SSHAT and CDR2 FNYEAQ (reference sequence). This CDR3 is CASSPSRAGELFF. The CDR3 DNA follows: TGTGCTAGCAGCCCCTCGAGGGCCGGGGAGCTGTTTTTT.

This chain uses TRBV2 with TRBJ2-1; 10 bases map to TRBD2. V lost 10 bases, J lost 5 bases, and 8 bases stayed unmatched. Per the germline V gene, CDR1 is SNHLY and CDR2 is FYNNEI. This CDR3 has 14 amino acids. This chain's CDR3 is CATRGTSEDNEQFF. CDR3 bases: TGTGCCACCCGCGGGACTAGCGAGGACAATGAGCAGTTCTTC.

In DNA form, the CDR3 reads TGTGCCAGCAGGATGACTAGCGGGAGATCCTACGAGCAGTACTTC. It specifies CASRMTSGRSYEQYF. This rearrangement joins TRBV28 to TRBJ2-7; 12 bases line up with TRBD2. The CDR3 runs 15 residues. Trimming at V came to 6 bases and at J to 1 base, leaving 4 bases not matched to a gene. Germline CDR1 and CDR2: MDHEN and SYDVKM.

The rearrangement links TRBV9 to TRBJ2-2, with TRBD1 matching 8 bases. The CDR3 has 15 residues. Germline trimming cut 3 bases from V and 0 bases from J; bases unmatched to any gene: 1. Germline V gene data show CDR1 as SGDLS and CDR2 as YYNGEE. This CDR3 is CASSGTGTNTGELFF. For the CDR3, the DNA is TGTGCCAGCAGCGGGACAGGGACGAACACCGGGGAGCTGTTTTTT.

The CDR3 loop reads CASSRGQYEAEAFF. CDR3 DNA sequence: TGTGCCAGCAGTCGTGGACAGTATGAGGCCGAAGCTTTCTTT. The V call is TRBV6-5, the J call TRBJ1-1; the D gene is possibly TRBD1 (6 bases). Germline CDR1 and CDR2: MNHEY and SVGAGI. Trimming removed 5 bases from V and 8 bases from J, with 18 bases in between. The CDR3 length is 14 residues.

The CDR3 nucleotides read TGCAGTGCTAGAGTAACCTACGAGCAGTACTTC. It is translated as CSARVTYEQYF. The chain joins TRBV20-1 to TRBJ2-7; D gene unclear. Trimming cost V 1 base and J 2 bases, with 3 bases left between them. Germline CDR1 is DFQATT and CDR2 is SNEGSKA (reference sequence). The CDR3 contains 11 residues.

The chain's CDR3 is CASSYWAGGINEQFF. DNA of the CDR3: TGCGCCAGCAGCTACTGGGCGGGAGGGATCAATGAGCAGTTCTTC. This sequence joins TRBV5-1 and TRBJ2-1; 9 bases fit TRBD2. V trimming: 3 bases; J trimming: 6 bases; junction bases outside the gene matches: 7. The CDR3 covers 15 residues. Germline CDR1 reads SGHRS; CDR2 reads YFSETQ.

V gene TRBV7-3 combines with J gene TRBJ2-1; 7 bases align to TRBD1. Germline loops: CDR1 SGHTA, CDR2 FQGTGA. The V segment lost 4 bases and the J segment 2 bases; nucleotides outside the gene matches: 2. This CDR3 is built from 14 residues. CDR3 in DNA: TGTGCCAGCAGCTCGACAGGGACCTACAATGAGCAGTTCTTC. Translated, it gives CASSSTGTYNEQFF. The full variable domain, completed using reference TRBV7-3 and TRBJ2-1, is GAGVSQTPSNKVTEKGKYVELRCDPISGHTALYWYRQSLGQGPEFLIYFQGTGAADDSGLPNDRFFAVRPEGSVSTLKIQRTERGDSAVYLCASSSTGTYNEQFFGPGTRLTVL.

Only a few counts were recorded for this clone. The chain joins TRBV5-1 to TRBJ1-1; TRBD1 agrees at 11 bases. Germline CDR1 SGHRS, CDR2 YFSETQ. CDR3 size: 14 residues. Trimming took 3 bases from V and 10 from J; bases not matched to a gene: 8. The CDR3 region has the DNA TGCGCCAGCAGCTATCAGGGGACAGGGGGATCAGCTTTCTTT. Its protein is CASSYQGTGGSAFF. Together with reference TRBV5-1 and TRBJ1-1, the CDR3 gives the full variable domain: KAGVTQTPRYLIKTRGQQVTLSCSPISGHRSVSWYQQTPGQGLQFLFEYFSETQRNKGNFPGRFSGRQFSNSRSEMNVSTLELGDSALYLCASSYQGTGGSAFFGQGTRLTVV.

The J gene is TRBJ2-1, the V gene TRBV10-3; 7 bases align to TRBD2. CDR3 size: 17 residues. Losses at the gene ends were 6 bases for V and 0 bases for J; bases not matched to a gene: 11. Germline CDR1 is ENHRY and CDR2 is SYGVKD. The CDR3 spells CAIREPGAGSSYNEQFF. CDR3 in DNA: TGTGCCATCAGGGAGCCCGGAGCGGGGAGCTCCTACAATGAGCAGTTCTTC.

This clone was detected only a few times. The CDR3 DNA is TGTGCCAGCAGCCGGCCGGGGGCCGGGGAGCTGTTTTTT. Translating it yields CASSRPGAGELFF. The chain couples TRBV7-2 to TRBJ2-2; D is perhaps TRBD2 (6 bases). From germline, CDR1 is SGHTA and CDR2 FQGNSA. V dropped 5 bases and J dropped 6 bases, with 10 bases sitting between them. This CDR3 contains 13 residues.